These 29 T cell receptor beta chains originate from one sample sequenced in a study of blood T cell repertoires in COVID-19. The method was immunoSEQ multiplex PCR; TCRdb's version includes in-frame clones alone and lacks a portion of them. There are approximately 210,000 clones in the sample; roughly 90% occur only once, and approximately 8.1% lies in the top ten. Sequencing was done on a sample of PBMCs or T cells enriched from blood (not recorded which). The receptors were sampled from a young woman who had recovered from COVID-19.

This clone was seen once. V and J are TRBV19 and TRBJ1-1; 8 positions match TRBD1. The trim removed 7 bases at V and 3 bases at J, leaving 7 bases unmatched. Germline V CDR1 and CDR2: LNHDA, SQIVND (reference sequence). The CDR3 has 14 residues. CDR3: CASTPGGWDTEAFF. The CDR3 nucleotides are TGTGCCAGTACCCCAGGGGGCTGGGACACTGAAGCTTTCTTT.

This sequence joins TRBV29-1 and TRBJ2-3, with TRBD2 identical over 13 bases. This CDR3 has 15 residues. V lost 8 bases and J lost 5; bases outside the gene matches: 10. Germline V gives CDR1 SQVTM, CDR2 ANQGSEA. The CDR3 region has the DNA TGCAGCCTCGGAACTAGCGGGGGGGCGAGAGATACGCAGTATTTT. Translation: CSLGTSGGARDTQYF.

The V call is TRBV6-2 or TRBV6-3, the J call TRBJ1-5, with 7 bases fitting TRBD1. The V gene's germline CDR1 is MNHEY and CDR2 SVGEGT. The CDR3 is 13 residues long. Unmatched junction bases numbered 6, after V lost 4 bases and J lost 9 bases. CDR3 sequence: CASSWDRTGPQHF. DNA of the CDR3: TGTGCCAGCAGTTGGGACAGAACTGGGCCCCAGCATTTT.

The V call is TRBV5-1, the J call TRBJ2-5, with TRBD2 matching over 11 bases. The CDR3 sequence is 17 residues long. Germline V gene lookup returns CDR1 SGHRS and CDR2 YFSETQ. The junction had 7 bases not matched to a gene; V was cut back by 1 base and J by 2 bases. The CDR3 DNA reads TGCGCCAGCAGCTTGCCTGGGACTAGCGGTGGGCAAGAGACCCAGTACTTC. It translates to CASSLPGTSGGQETQYF.

This chain joins TRBV5-4 and TRBJ1-6, with D possibly TRBD1 on 6 matching bases. This CDR3 spans 15 amino acids. Trimming pared 2 bases from V and 9 bases from J, leaving 15 bases between. Germline V gene data show CDR1 as SGHNT and CDR2 as YYREEE (reference sequence). The CDR3 is CASSLQGVVGSPLHF. CDR3 coding DNA: TGTGCCAGCAGCTTACAGGGTGTTGTAGGTTCACCCCTCCACTTT.

V gene TRBV19 combines with J gene TRBJ1-6; maybe TRBD1 (5 bases). The CDR3 length is 16 residues. Germline CDR1 and CDR2: LNHDA and SQIVND (reference sequence). Trimming stripped 1 base from V and 5 bases from J, with 12 bases between. The CDR3 DNA is TGTGCCAGTAGTATAGTGGGGGGTATCAATAATTCACCCCTCCACTTT. As protein: CASSIVGGINNSPLHF.

This clone was picked up one time. The chain is built from TRBV5-6 and TRBJ2-7; 9 positions match TRBD1. Germline V lookup: CDR1 SGHDT, CDR2 YYEEEE. The CDR3 spans 14 residues. Trimming at V came to 3 bases and at J to 3 bases, leaving 4 bases not matched to a gene. CDR3 residues: CASSSRDRVYEQYF. As DNA, the CDR3 is TGTGCCAGCAGCTCCCGGGACAGGGTCTACGAGCAGTACTTC.

Only one count was recorded for this clone. Compared with germline, one end of the junction differs, possibly owing to a read error. V gene TRBV5-1 combines with J gene TRBJ1-1, with D maybe TRBD1 (6 bases). The CDR3 spans 14 residues. CDR1 is SGHRS, CDR2 YFSETQ, per germline. As DNA, the CDR3 is TGCGCCAGCAGCTTGAATATTAGGGACACCGAAGCTTTCTTT. It encodes CASSLNIRDTEAFF.

This chain connects TRBV13 to TRBJ1-1, with 7 bases matching TRBD1. The CDR3 has 15 amino acids. V lost 5 bases, J lost 0 bases, and 6 bases stayed unmatched. CDR1 and CDR2 (germline): PRHDT, FYEKMQ (reference sequence). The CDR3 sequence is CASSGRTGVNTEAFF. CDR3 bases: TGTGCCAGCAGCGGACGGACAGGAGTGAACACTGAAGCTTTCTTT.

This chain links TRBV7-9 with TRBJ2-1, with 7 bases matching TRBD2. This CDR3 region has 15 residues. Germline CDR1 is SEHNR and CDR2 is FQNEAQ (reference sequence). The ends lost 5 bases at V and 0 bases at J; junction bases unmatched: 4. In DNA, the CDR3 is TGTGCCAGCAGCCCCCCGGGGGGCTCCTACAATGAGCAGTTCTTC. It translates to CASSPPGGSYNEQFF.

J is TRBJ1-4 and V is TRBV10-3; weak D call: TRBD1 (6 bases). The CDR3 consists of 15 residues. The V end was cut by 4 bases, the J end by 8 bases, with 17 bases between. Per the germline V gene, CDR1 is ENHRY and CDR2 is SYGVKD. CDR3 protein: CAISAGPGVEEKLFF. For the CDR3, the DNA is TGTGCCATCAGTGCCGGTCCAGGGGTTGAGGAAAAACTGTTTTTT.

The chain uses TRBV6-5 and TRBJ2-1; D perhaps matches TRBD2 (6 bases). The CDR3 covers 12 residues. V dropped 10 bases and J dropped 3 bases, with 10 bases sitting between them. Germline V lookup: CDR1 MNHEY, CDR2 SVGAGI. As DNA, the CDR3 is TGTGCCATTGCGCGGGACTACAATGAGCAGTTCTTC. It specifies CAIARDYNEQFF.

The V and J genes are TRBV9 and TRBJ2-2; a weak D match, TRBD1 (5 bases). This CDR3 is built from 13 residues. Trimming cost V 4 bases and J 3 bases, with 7 bases left between them. The germline gives CDR1 SGDLS, CDR2 YYNGEE. CDR3 amino acids: CASSPRDTGELFF. CDR3 in DNA: TGTGCCAGCAGCCCCAGGGACACCGGGGAGCTGTTTTTT.

Only one count was recorded for this clone. The chain combines TRBV5-4 with TRBJ1-2; 11 bases line up with TRBD1. The V and J ends lost 2 bases and 6 bases, in that order; junction bases with no gene match: 6. This CDR3 has 15 amino acids. Per germline, CDR1 SGHNT and CDR2 YYREEE (reference sequence). The CDR3 protein is CASSFGDRGLDGYTF. CDR3 DNA: TGTGCCAGCAGCTTCGGGGACAGGGGGTTGGATGGCTACACCTTC.

The rearrangement joins TRBV19 to TRBJ2-3; a weak D match, TRBD2 (5 bases). The CDR3 runs 14 residues. The ends were cut back, 0 bases at V and 6 bases at J, with 10 bases in the middle. Looked up from germline, CDR1 is LNHDA and CDR2 is SQIVND (reference sequence). The CDR3 coding sequence is TGTGCCAGTAGTATAGATCGGGGTGGTGATACGCAGTATTTT. It translates to CASSIDRGGDTQYF.

The rearrangement uses TRBV11-2 and TRBJ1-3, with unresolved D. CDR3 length: 17 residues. V was shortened by 5 bases and J by 0 bases, with 17 bases between the two germline ends. Germline V lookup: CDR1 SGHAT, CDR2 FQNNGV. The CDR3 spells CASSPRPQGVSGNTIYF. The CDR3 DNA reads TGTGCCAGCAGCCCCAGGCCGCAAGGTGTCTCTGGAAACACCATATATTTT.

This clone was picked up a small number of times. The V gene is TRBV2, the J gene TRBJ2-5; the D gene is possibly TRBD2 (5 bases). V lost 1 base to trimming and J lost 5 bases, with 8 bases between them. Germline V lookup: CDR1 SNHLY, CDR2 FYNNEI. The CDR3 has 13 amino acids. The CDR3 loop reads CASSEEGAETQYF. In DNA form, the CDR3 reads TGTGCCAGCAGTGAAGAGGGAGCGGAGACCCAGTACTTC.

The sample holds a few counts of this clone. The chain has TRBV6-5 and TRBJ1-6; 9 bases fit TRBD1. This CDR3 is 15 amino acids long. Per the germline V gene, CDR1 is MNHEY and CDR2 is SVGAGI. Unmatched junction bases numbered 7, after V lost 6 bases and J lost 7 bases. The CDR3 DNA reads TGTGCCAGCAGCTTACAGGGGGCCGACAATTCACCCCTCCACTTT. It is translated as CASSLQGADNSPLHF.

This clone was counted a single time. The genes are TRBV5-1 and TRBJ1-1; 11 nucleotides match TRBD1. Germline CDR1 is SGHRS and CDR2 is YFSETQ. V shed 4 bases and J 4 bases; nucleotides not matched to a gene: 9. The CDR3 is made up of 16 amino acids. The CDR3 sequence: CASSVGPGTGGTEAFF. The CDR3 bases are TGCGCCAGCAGCGTAGGACCCGGGACAGGGGGCACTGAAGCTTTCTTT. Full variable domain (missing parts from reference TRBV5-1 and TRBJ1-1): KAGVTQTPRYLIKTRGQQVTLSCSPISGHRSVSWYQQTPGQGLQFLFEYFSETQRNKGNFPGRFSGRQFSNSRSEMNVSTLELGDSALYLCASSVGPGTGGTEAFFGQGTRLTVV.

This chain uses TRBV2 with TRBJ1-5; D unresolved. Germline lookup yields CDR1 SNHLY and CDR2 FYNNEI. CDR3 length: 12 residues. Between the trimmed V and J ends, which lost 6 bases and 6 bases, there was a span of 9 bases. The CDR3 is CASSANSQPQHF. As DNA, the CDR3 is TGTGCCAGCAGCGCCAACAGTCAGCCCCAGCATTTT.

This clone has more than one count but fewer than ten. The chain employs TRBV6-6 and TRBJ1-5, with 9 bases that match TRBD1. V lost 5 bases and J lost 0; bases outside the gene matches: 8. The CDR3 consists of 17 residues. Germline V gene sequence: CDR1 MNHNY, CDR2 SVGAGI (reference sequence). The CDR3: CASSRTGDPSSNQPQHF. As DNA, the CDR3 is TGTGCCAGCAGTCGGACAGGGGACCCGTCTAGCAATCAGCCCCAGCATTTT.

This chain uses TRBV4-1 with TRBJ2-7; D gene unclear. V gave up 0 bases and J gave up 4 bases, with 19 bases separating them. Germline V CDR1 and CDR2: MGHRA, YSYEKL. The CDR3 totals 17 residues. The CDR3 sequence is CASSQEDGGFSRYEQYF. CDR3 DNA sequence: TGCGCCAGCAGCCAAGAAGATGGCGGTTTTTCGAGGTACGAGCAGTACTTC.

The chain carries TRBV7-2 and TRBJ1-4, with 8 bases that match TRBD1. Germline trimming cut 4 bases from V and 7 bases from J; bases unmatched to any gene: 8. CDR1 SGHTA and CDR2 FQGNSA come from the germline V gene. CDR3 size: 15 residues. DNA of the CDR3: TGTGCCAGCAGCTCCGCAGGGGGCTCCGGTGAAAAACTGTTTTTT. Translated: CASSSAGGSGEKLFF.

This rearrangement joins TRBV6-5 to TRBJ1-6, with TRBD1 matching 7 bases. Germline loops: CDR1 MNHEY, CDR2 SVGAGI. CDR3 size: 14 residues. V shed 6 bases, J shed 7 bases, and the junction held 6 bases outside the gene matches. In nucleotides, the CDR3 is TGTGCCAGCAGATCCGGGACAGCGAATTCACCCCTCCACTTT. It yields the protein CASRSGTANSPLHF.

This chain joins TRBV2 and TRBJ2-6; 8 bases line up with TRBD1. V dropped 6 bases and J dropped 0; count of bases not matched to a gene: 7. The CDR3 length is 17 residues. CDR1 and CDR2 (germline): SNHLY, FYNNEI. The CDR3 reads CASSARTGSSGANVLTF. The CDR3 DNA follows: TGTGCCAGCAGCGCCCGGACAGGGAGCTCTGGGGCCAACGTCCTGACTTTC.

This chain links TRBV27 with TRBJ1-2; 9 positions agree with TRBD1. J lost 0 bases, V lost 5 bases, and 7 bases had no gene match. The CDR3 length is 16 residues. Germline CDR1 is MNHEY and CDR2 is SMNVEV (reference sequence). The CDR3 loop reads CASSALQGATNYGYTF. DNA of the CDR3: TGTGCCAGCAGTGCGTTACAGGGGGCCACTAACTATGGCTACACCTTC.

The chain recombines TRBV6-2 or TRBV6-3 with TRBJ2-7; 7 positions match TRBD2. Germline CDR1 reads MNHEY; CDR2 reads SVGEGT. Losses at the gene ends were 0 bases for V and 4 bases for J; bases not matched to a gene: 9. The CDR3 is 16 residues long. The CDR3 region has the DNA TGTGCCAGCAGTTACTCGGAAAGTAGCGGGTGGTACGAGCAGTACTTC. Amino acid sequence: CASSYSESSGWYEQYF.

This clone was picked up many times. Different DNA sequences within this sample yield the same CDR3. V usage is TRBV7-6 and J usage is TRBJ2-2, with TRBD2 matching 9 bases. The CDR3 extends over 17 amino acids. V lost 1 base and J lost 7; bases outside the gene matches: 10. CDR1 and CDR2 (germline): SGHVS, FNYEAQ. The chain's CDR3 is CASSLEAGGLMGGELFF. CDR3 in DNA: TGTGCCAGCAGCTTAGAAGCGGGGGGTCTCATGGGCGGGGAGCTGTTTTTT.

The rearrangement joins TRBV6-5 to TRBJ2-7; 8 positions match TRBD1. Per germline, CDR1 MNHEY and CDR2 SVGAGI. This CDR3 spans 13 amino acids. V lost 6 bases, J lost 3 bases, and 4 bases stayed unmatched. For the CDR3, the DNA is TGTGCCAGCAGCCGGGACAGGCGCTACGAGCAGTACTTC. It specifies CASSRDRRYEQYF.